This TCR beta chain appears in the sequencing data of a study of early T cells in non-severe SARS-CoV-2 infection. A single count supports this clonotype. The target antigen is unknown. Germline loops: CDR1 MDHEN, CDR2 SYDVKM. The CDR3 runs 15 residues. V shed 3 bases and J shed 4 bases, with 12 bases lying between them. Overall study findings and caveats: VDJdb matching, biased toward anti-spike CD8 responses, missed private and CD4 specificities.

Unique molecular identifiers were attached to individual cDNA molecules. TCRdb reanalysed the 5' RACE reads using MiXCR and keeps one entry per CDR3 protein. Among tens of thousands of distinct CDR3 sequences listed, around 11% were seen once. This clonotype was obtained from an adult who was a healthcare worker with PCR-confirmed SARS-CoV-2 infection or an uninfected control (not recorded which). Specimen: whole blood, collected at baseline. The chain has TRBV28 and TRBJ2-2; D call uncertain. The CDR3, as DNA: TGTGCCAGCAGTTTCGTCCGGGTCGGCACCGGGGAGCTGTTTTTT. Translated: CASSFVRVGTGELFF.